One and the same sample provided the 7 T cell receptor beta chains below, sequenced in a study of shared clonotypes between healthy human individuals. CD45RO-negative, CCR7-selected cells formed the naive CD8 fraction, which excluded terminally differentiated effector memory CD45RA+ cells. TCRdb's table, derived via immunoSEQ multiplex PCR, lists solely in-frame clones and lacks some. The sample gives about 2 million clones, about 95% of which show up once; 0.95% to 1.5% is in the top ten. Sequenced material: naive CD8+ T cells sorted from blood. These receptors were obtained from a man between 18 and 35 years old in good health.

This sequence joins TRBV7-9 and TRBJ2-5; 8 bases map to TRBD2. Germline trimming cut 1 base from V and 0 bases from J; bases unmatched to any gene: 7. CDR1 and CDR2 (germline): SEHNR, FQNEAQ (reference sequence). The CDR3 length is 17 residues. The DNA for the CDR3 is TGTGCCAGCAGCTTAGTAGGACTAGCAAGCGACCAAGAGACCCAGTACTTC. Amino acids: CASSLVGLASDQETQYF.

The chain employs TRBV5-4 and TRBJ1-1, with TRBD1 matching 7 bases. The junction had 11 bases not matched to a gene; V was cut back by 1 base and J by 11 bases. The CDR3 is 14 residues long. CDR1 is SGHNT, CDR2 YYREEE, per germline (reference sequence). CDR3 sequence (DNA): TGTGCCAGCAGCTTGACAGGGGCCCCCCAAGAGGCTTTCTTT. Translating gives CASSLTGAPQEAFF.

The chain combines TRBV29-1 with TRBJ2-7; weak D call: TRBD1 (5 bases). There are 13 residues in the CDR3. CDR1 and CDR2 (germline): SQVTM, ANQGSEA. V gave up 2 bases and J gave up 3 bases, with 11 bases separating them. This chain's CDR3 is CSVENSTGYEQYF. CDR3 DNA: TGCAGCGTTGAAAACAGTACAGGCTACGAGCAGTACTTC.

The rearrangement joins TRBV28 to TRBJ2-7; 10 bases match TRBD2. CDR1 is MDHEN, CDR2 SYDVKM, per germline. V was pared by 3 bases and J by 4 bases, with 18 bases of the junction left unmatched. The CDR3 loop spans 19 amino acids. The CDR3 loop reads CASSFTVRLVAGGWYEQYF. The CDR3, as DNA: TGTGCCAGCAGTTTTACAGTTCGACTGGTAGCGGGGGGTTGGTACGAGCAGTACTTC.

On this clone: This may stem from a read error, because a much larger clone lies one nucleotide away. The chain links TRBV28 to TRBJ2-3; D gene ambiguous. The CDR3 is 11 amino acids. V lost 7 bases and J lost 2, with 4 bases in between. Germline lookup yields CDR1 MDHEN and CDR2 SYDVKM. CDR3 region: CASTFTDTQYF. In nucleotides, the CDR3 is TGTGCCAGCACCTTCACAGATACGCAGTATTTT.

The chain uses TRBV9 and TRBJ1-1; no definite D call. The CDR3 has 13 amino acids. V was shortened by 4 bases and J by 3 bases, with 10 bases between the two germline ends. Germline-derived CDR1 and CDR2 are SGDLS and YYNGEE. The CDR3 region has the DNA TGTGCCAGCAGCCCGGCGTGGGACACTGAAGCTTTCTTT. This translates into CASSPAWDTEAFF.

Points on this clone: Other DNA sequences within the sample encode an identical CDR3. The rearrangement uses TRBV28 and TRBJ2-7; 9 positions agree with TRBD1. Trimming at V came to 2 bases and at J to 4 bases, leaving 3 bases not matched to a gene. There are 14 residues in the CDR3. CDR1 and CDR2 (germline): MDHEN, SYDVKM. The CDR3 sequence: CASSLMGQGYEQYF. CDR3 DNA: TGTGCCAGCAGTTTAATGGGACAGGGATACGAGCAGTACTTC.